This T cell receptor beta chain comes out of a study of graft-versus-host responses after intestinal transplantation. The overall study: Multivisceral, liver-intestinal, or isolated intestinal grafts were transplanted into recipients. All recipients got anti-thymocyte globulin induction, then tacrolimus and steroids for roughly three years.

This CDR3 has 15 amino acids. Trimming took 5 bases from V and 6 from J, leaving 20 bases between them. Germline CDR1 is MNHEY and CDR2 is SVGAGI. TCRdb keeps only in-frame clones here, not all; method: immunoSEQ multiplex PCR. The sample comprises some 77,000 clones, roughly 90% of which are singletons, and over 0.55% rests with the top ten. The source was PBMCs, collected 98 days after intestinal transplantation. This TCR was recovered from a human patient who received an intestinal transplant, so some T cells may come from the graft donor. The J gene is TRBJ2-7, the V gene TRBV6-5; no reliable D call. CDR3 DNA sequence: TGTGCCAGCAGTCAAGAAGTATCCTGGGCGAGCGAGCAGTACTTC. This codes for CASSQEVSWASEQYF.